The clone carrying this T cell receptor (beta chain) was picked up a small number of times. Antigen unknown. With 0 bases removed from V and 4 bases from J, the gap between germline ends came to 21 bases. The CDR3 extends over 17 amino acids. CDR1 and CDR2 (germline): DFQATT, SNEGSKA (reference sequence). TCR beta CDR3 regions were amplified from RNA transcripts. First-round RT-PCR of the TCR CDR3 relied on the HTBI primer set. TCRdb re-called the multiplex PCR reads with MiXCR, one entry per CDR3 protein. In the table there are a few hundred thousand distinct CDR3 sequences, under 15% of which are singletons. The hyperthyroidism patients had all been newly diagnosed, and their disease duration was under 2 months. Their ages ranged from 18 to 65 years. The data belong to a study of T cells in Graves' hyperthyroidism and ophthalmopathy. Study findings and constraints: In validation, the model predicted ophthalmopathy. These predictions came a median 6.5 months before onset.

The chain couples TRBV20-1 to TRBJ1-2, with D tentatively TRBD1 (5 bases). The source of this sequence is a woman in her 30s with Graves' hyperthyroidism. The sample was blood. The CDR3 loop is CSARDQGTVTLRYGYTF. DNA of the CDR3: TGCAGTGCTAGAGATCAGGGAACAGTCACCCTTCGCTATGGCTACACCTTC.